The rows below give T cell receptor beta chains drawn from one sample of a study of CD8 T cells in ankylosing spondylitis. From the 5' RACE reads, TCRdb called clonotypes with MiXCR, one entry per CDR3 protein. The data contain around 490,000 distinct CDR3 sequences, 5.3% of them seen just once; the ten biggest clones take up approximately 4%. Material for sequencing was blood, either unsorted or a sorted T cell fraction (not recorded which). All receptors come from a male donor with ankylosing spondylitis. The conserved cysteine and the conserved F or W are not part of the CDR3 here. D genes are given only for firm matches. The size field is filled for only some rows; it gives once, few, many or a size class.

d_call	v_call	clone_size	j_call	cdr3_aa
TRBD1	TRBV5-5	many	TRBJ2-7	ASSPIGDSPYEQY
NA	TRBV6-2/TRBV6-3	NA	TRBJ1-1	ASSLPPSMNTEAF
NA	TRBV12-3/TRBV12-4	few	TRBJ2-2	ASSRDEGTGELF
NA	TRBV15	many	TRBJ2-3	ATSRDHGGGADTQY
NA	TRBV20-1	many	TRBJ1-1	SATGGLMNTEAF
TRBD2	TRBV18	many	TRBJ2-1	ASSPWTSVNNEQF
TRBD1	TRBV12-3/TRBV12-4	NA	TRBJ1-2	ASTRTGEGGYT
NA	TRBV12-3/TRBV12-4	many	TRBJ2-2	ASSNYVNTGELF
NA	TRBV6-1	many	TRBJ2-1	ASSPQLAAYNEQF
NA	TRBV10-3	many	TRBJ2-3	AISDRDEANADTQY
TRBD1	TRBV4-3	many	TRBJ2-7	ASSQWTGGTYEQY
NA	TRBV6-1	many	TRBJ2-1	ASSEIDGHFQF
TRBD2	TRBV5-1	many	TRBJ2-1	ASSPTGGSNEQF
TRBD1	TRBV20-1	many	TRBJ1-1	SARGDSRNTEAF
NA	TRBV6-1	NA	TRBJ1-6	ASQSRVPDSPLH
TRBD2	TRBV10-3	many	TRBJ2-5	AARGGDYQETQY
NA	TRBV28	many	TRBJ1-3	ASSPLYRTGNTIY
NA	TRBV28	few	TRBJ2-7	ASSSRGTETYEQY
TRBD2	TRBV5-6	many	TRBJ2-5	ASSYTGGGNGETQY
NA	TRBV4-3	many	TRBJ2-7	ASSQESQLIYEQY
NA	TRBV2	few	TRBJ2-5	ASSGPDQETQY
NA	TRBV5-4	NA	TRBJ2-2	ASSSFLGELF
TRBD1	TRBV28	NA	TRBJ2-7	ASSPDRGSGDEQY
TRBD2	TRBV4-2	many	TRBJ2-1	ASSQESGSSYNEQF
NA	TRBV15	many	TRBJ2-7	ATSRDSRYEQY
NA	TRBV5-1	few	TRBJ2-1	ASSLRASQESAIYNEQF
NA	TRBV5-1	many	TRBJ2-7	ASSSGGGTSTYEQY
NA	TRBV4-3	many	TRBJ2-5	ASSPRYLLEETQY
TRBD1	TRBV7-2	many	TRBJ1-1	ASSSSFGQGLGAF
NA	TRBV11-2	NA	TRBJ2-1	ASSPFMVDNEQF
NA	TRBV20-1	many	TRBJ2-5	SARDRVKQETQY
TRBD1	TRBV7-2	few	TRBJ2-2	ASSPPGTGGTGELF
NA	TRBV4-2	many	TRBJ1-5	ASSQDRVQPQH
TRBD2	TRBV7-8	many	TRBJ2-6	ASSLGTSGFSGANVLT
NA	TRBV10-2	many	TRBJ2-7	ASSSDKTYEQY
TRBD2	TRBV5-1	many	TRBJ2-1	ASSSGTSGRYNEQF
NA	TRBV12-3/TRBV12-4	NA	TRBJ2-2	ASSLDIWAGELF
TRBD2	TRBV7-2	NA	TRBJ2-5	ASSPGRVWETQY
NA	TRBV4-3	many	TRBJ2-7	ASSHGTAGVFNEQY
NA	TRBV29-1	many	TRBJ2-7	SVGRGSSYEQY
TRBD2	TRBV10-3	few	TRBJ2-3	AISEPASGTFDTQY
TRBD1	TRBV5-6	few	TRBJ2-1	ASSLADRGGKGEQF